Listed here are 6 T cell receptor beta chains from one sample, sequenced in a study of identifying expanded T cells in peripheral blood. Some clones are missing from TCRdb's copy, which holds only in-frame ones; the method was immunoSEQ multiplex PCR. The data hold approximately 100,000 clones, with roughly 90% observed a single time. The sample was blood. The receptors here all came from a person aged 18 to 75 in good health.

This rearrangement joins TRBV7-2 to TRBJ1-2; TRBD1 agrees at 9 bases. J was trimmed by 6 bases and V by 3 bases; bases with no gene match: 5. Germline V gives CDR1 SGHTA, CDR2 FQGNSA. The CDR3 runs 14 residues. The CDR3 DNA follows: TGTGCCAGCAGCTTGAGGACAGGGGAAGATGGCTACACCTTC. Its protein product is CASSLRTGEDGYTF.

This chain links TRBV5-4 with TRBJ1-1; D ambiguous. V was shortened by 2 bases and J by 3 bases, with 8 bases between the two germline ends. Germline CDR1 and CDR2: SGHNT and YYREEE (reference sequence). The length of the CDR3 is 13 residues. In DNA, the CDR3 is TGTGCCAGCAGCTTAGACACATACACTGAAGCTTTCTTT. This gives the protein CASSLDTYTEAFF.

V gene TRBV5-1 combines with J gene TRBJ2-7; 7 nucleotides align to TRBD1. This CDR3 region has 14 residues. J gave up 5 bases and V 0 bases, and 5 bases lay outside the gene matches. Germline CDR1 reads SGHRS; CDR2 reads YFSETQ. The CDR3 protein is CASSLVQGFHEQYF. Written as DNA, the CDR3 is TGCGCCAGCAGCTTGGTACAGGGGTTCCACGAGCAGTACTTC.

The genes are TRBV7-8 and TRBJ2-7; 12 bases are a match to TRBD2. CDR3 length: 15 residues. CDR1 and CDR2 from the germline V gene are SGHVS and FQNEAQ. Losses at the gene ends were 5 bases for V and 4 bases for J; bases not matched to a gene: 6. The CDR3 DNA is TGTGCCAGCAGCCCCAGGACTAGCGGGGCATACGAGCAGTACTTC. It translates to CASSPRTSGAYEQYF.

V is TRBV18 and J is TRBJ2-1; no definite D call. V was trimmed by 0 bases and J by 6 bases, leaving 12 bases between them. There are 15 residues in the CDR3. Germline CDR1 is KGHSH and CDR2 is LQKENI. As DNA, the CDR3 is TGTGCCAGCTCACCACCGCTCGCACAGTCCAATGAGCAGTTCTTC. Amino acid sequence: CASSPPLAQSNEQFF.

The CDR3 region has the DNA TGCGCCAGCAGCTTCGGGACAGGGGGAGGTAAAACTGGGTACGAGCAGTACTTC. Amino acids: CASSFGTGGGKTGYEQYF. The gene calls are TRBV5-1 and TRBJ2-7, with 11 bases that match TRBD1. Trimming cost V 2 bases and J 4 bases; bases outside gene matches: 14. CDR1 is SGHRS and CDR2 is YFSETQ in the germline V gene. CDR3 length equals 18 residues.